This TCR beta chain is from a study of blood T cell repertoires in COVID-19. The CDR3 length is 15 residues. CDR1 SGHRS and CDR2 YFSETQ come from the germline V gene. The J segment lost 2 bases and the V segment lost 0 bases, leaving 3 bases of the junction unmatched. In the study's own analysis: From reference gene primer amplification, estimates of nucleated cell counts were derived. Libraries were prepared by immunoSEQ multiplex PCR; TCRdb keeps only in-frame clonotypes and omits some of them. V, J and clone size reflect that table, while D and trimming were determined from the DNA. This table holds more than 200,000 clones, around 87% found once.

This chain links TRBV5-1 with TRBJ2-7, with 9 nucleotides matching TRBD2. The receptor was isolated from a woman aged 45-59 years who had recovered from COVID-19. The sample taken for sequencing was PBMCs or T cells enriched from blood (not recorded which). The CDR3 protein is CASSLGSSGTYEQYF. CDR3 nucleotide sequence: TGCGCCAGCAGCTTGGGGTCTAGCGGGACCTACGAGCAGTACTTC.